The clone carrying this TCR beta chain was counted at least ten times. The V gene lost 0 bases and the J gene lost 1 base, with 6 bases spanning the gap. Per the germline V gene, CDR1 is LNHNV and CDR2 is YYDKDF (reference sequence). CDR3 length: 14 residues. This entry belongs to a study of T cells in Graves' hyperthyroidism and ophthalmopathy. Study overall: The authors collected peripheral blood at initial diagnosis, before any treatment.

RNA transcripts provided the source from which TCR beta CDR3 regions were amplified. The TCR CDR3 was amplified in a first-round RT-PCR using the HTBI primer set. TCRdb re-derived calls from the multiplex PCR reads in MiXCR, one entry per CDR3 protein. The top ten clones hold 12% to 15% of a sample with about 400,000 distinct CDR3 sequences, approximately 14% of them seen once. The source of this sequence is a woman between 18 and 29 years old with Graves' hyperthyroidism. Sequenced: blood. V and J are TRBV15 and TRBJ1-1; D ambiguous. The CDR3: CATSREGSNTEAFF. In DNA form, the CDR3 reads TGTGCCACCAGCAGAGAAGGATCGAACACTGAAGCTTTCTTT.